The clone carrying this T cell receptor beta chain was counted ten times or more. Its specificity is unknown. CD4+ T cell IFNgamma after overnight CMV lysate exposure gave donor CMV status. The sample is drawn from a study of naive and memory T cell subsets. General observations from the study: Especially in CD8 cells, naive repertoires contained a few larger clonotypes, possibly CD45RA-re-expressing memory cells.

Germline V lookup: CDR1 WNHNN, CDR2 SYGVQD (reference sequence). CDR3 size: 13 residues. The J segment lost 4 bases and the V segment lost 6 bases, leaving 5 bases of the junction unmatched. Two oligonucleotides, mixed equimolar, formed the beta constant-region primer covering TRBC1 and TRBC2. Four rounds of PCR amplified the ligated cDNA using nested alpha and beta constant-region primers plus SP2. TCRdb redid the calling of the UMI-ligation and nested PCR reads with MiXCR, one entry per CDR3 protein. The sample contains 80,000 or so distinct CDR3 sequences, 9% of which appear only once. The sequence came from a human donor in good health. Material: naive CD8+ T cells from blood. V is TRBV10-1 and J is TRBJ1-1; 7 positions agree with TRBD1. The CDR3 protein is CASSHRGSTEAFF. The CDR3, as DNA: TGCGCCAGCAGCCACAGGGGTAGCACTGAAGCTTTCTTT.